This TCR beta chain was profiled in a study of lung T cells in sarcoidosis with Löfgren's syndrome. Study results and caveats: TRAV12-1 and TRBV2 were reportedly most expanded in Löfgren's patients.

CDR3 length: 12 residues. Germline values: CDR1 LGHDT, CDR2 YNNKEL (reference sequence). V was clipped by 8 bases and J by 4 bases, with 11 bases between them. TCRdb called the reads again in MiXCR, with one record for every CDR3 protein. In the table there are 58,000 or so distinct CDR3 sequences, 21% of which are singletons. On this clonotype: Its antigen is still unknown. This may be a read error: a much more frequent sequence differs by one nucleotide.

The sequence was collected from a human donor with sarcoidosis (Löfgren's syndrome or another form), or a control subject (not recorded which). Specimen: CD4+ T cells from PBMCs. The chain employs TRBV3-1 and TRBJ1-1, with a weak D call TRBD1 (5 bases). The CDR3 nucleotides read TGTGCCAGCTGGGGGGGGGGCACTGAAGCTTTCTTT. Its protein is CASWGGGTEAFF.